This T cell receptor (beta chain) was documented in a study of PD-1 blockade in classical Hodgkin lymphoma. Study-wide results and limits: Baseline diversity resembling that of newly diagnosed patients was seen in complete responders. Among the patients, those starting nivolumab under 1 year after ASCT were excluded. With CD4+ cells, TCR diversity rose significantly by C4D1, but not with CD8+ cells.

All patients relapsed after autologous stem cell transplantation, and brentuximab vedotin exposure varied. Using magnetic negative selection, the CD4+ T cells were separated out of thawed PBMCs. Patients had relapsed/refractory classical Hodgkin lymphoma with complete response, partial response or progressive disease as best response. The CDR3 covers 14 residues. With 6 bases clipped from V and 6 bases from J, the junction kept 6 bases outside the gene matches. Germline values: CDR1 KGHSH, CDR2 LQKENI. Points on this clone: Its antigen is not known.

The method was immunoSEQ multiplex PCR; TCRdb's version includes in-frame clones alone and lacks a portion of them. The sample gives several thousand clones, roughly four fifths of which show up once; about 12% is in the top ten. The rearrangement uses TRBV18 and TRBJ2-7; 12 nucleotides match TRBD2. The source was CD4+ T cells from blood, collected at baseline. This clonotype was sampled from a human donor with classical Hodgkin lymphoma. The CDR3 here is CASSRLAGVGEQYF. The DNA for the CDR3 is TGTGCCAGCTCTCGACTAGCGGGAGTAGGCGAGCAGTACTTC.